Below are 24 T cell receptor beta chains sequenced from a single sample in a study of T cell responses to AZD1222 COVID-19 vaccine. Sequenced by immunoSEQ multiplex PCR; TCRdb stores in-frame clones only, minus some. The data contain some 63,000 clones, roughly 89% of them seen just once; the ten biggest clones take up roughly 6.1%. The sample here was peripheral blood, taken 28 days after the second AZD1222 dose. The receptors were gathered from an adult who received the AZD1222 COVID-19 vaccine.

The gene calls are TRBV5-1 and TRBJ1-1; D unresolved. This CDR3 has 13 amino acids. CDR1 is SGHRS and CDR2 is YFSETQ in the germline V gene. V lost 0 bases and J lost 4, with 7 bases in between. CDR3 DNA: TGCGCCAGCAGCTTGGAAGGTGGCACTGAAGCTTTCTTT. It specifies CASSLEGGTEAFF.

This clone appeared a single time. The genes are TRBV18 and TRBJ1-2, with 7 bases lining up with TRBD1. Germline CDR1 is KGHSH and CDR2 is LQKENI. Losses at the gene ends were 0 bases for V and 3 bases for J; bases not matched to a gene: 1. The CDR3 has 14 residues. The CDR3 sequence is CASSPPGGDYGYTF. The CDR3 bases are TGTGCCAGCTCACCACCAGGGGGCGACTATGGCTACACCTTC.

In DNA, the CDR3 is TGTGCCAGCAGCTTCCGGGACAGGGAGTACAATGAGCAGTTCTTC. Translating gives CASSFRDREYNEQFF. The chain uses TRBV7-8 and TRBJ2-1; 9 positions agree with TRBD1. Trimming at V came to 3 bases and at J to 4 bases, leaving 4 bases not matched to a gene. CDR3 length equals 15 residues. Germline CDR1 SGHVS, CDR2 FQNEAQ. Based on the CDR3 plus reference TRBV7-8 and TRBJ2-1, the full variable domain is GAGVSQSPRYKVAKRGQDVALRCDPISGHVSLFWYQQALGQGPEFLTYFQNEAQLDKSGLPSDRFFAERPEGSVSTLKIQRTQQEDSAVYLCASSFRDREYNEQFFGPGTRLTVL.

V gene TRBV7-9 combines with J gene TRBJ2-4; TRBD1 aligns across 8 bases. CDR1 SEHNR and CDR2 FQNEAQ come from the germline V gene (reference sequence). The CDR3 is made up of 12 amino acids. V was clipped by 6 bases and J by 8 bases; unmatched bases: 3. The CDR3 DNA is TGTGCCAGCAGTAACAGGGGGGACATTCAGTACTTC. It translates to CASSNRGDIQYF.

This chain joins TRBV5-4 and TRBJ2-3, with D possibly matching TRBD2 (5 bases). The CDR3 is made up of 17 amino acids. Deletions cut 4 bases from V and 3 bases from J, with 21 bases between. Germline V gene data show CDR1 as SGHNT and CDR2 as YYREEE (reference sequence). The CDR3 region has the DNA TGTGCCAGCAGCAGACGTTTGAGGGCAGGCGTGACAGATACGCAGTATTTT. Translated, it gives CASSRRLRAGVTDTQYF.

The CDR3 protein is CASSWGGAAAFF. Here the CDR3 DNA reads TGTGCCAGCAGCTGGGGAGGGGCTGCAGCTTTCTTT. This chain links TRBV7-8 with TRBJ1-1; tentative D call: TRBD1 (5 bases). V lost 4 bases, J lost 10 bases, and 13 bases lay in between. The germline CDR1 and CDR2 sequences are SGHVS and FQNEAQ. CDR3 length: 12 residues.

The chain joins TRBV6-5 to TRBJ1-1, with D uncertain. Trimming removed 5 bases at V and 0 bases at J, with 13 bases between. The CDR3 covers 15 residues. Germline V gives CDR1 MNHEY, CDR2 SVGAGI. The CDR3 here is CASSHSKLLNTEAFF. The CDR3 DNA sequence: TGTGCCAGCAGTCACAGTAAGCTCCTGAACACTGAAGCTTTCTTT.

This clone came up once. This sequence joins TRBV18 and TRBJ1-4; the D is unclear. Trimming stripped 0 bases from V and 7 bases from J, with 3 bases between. The CDR3 has 12 residues. The germline gives CDR1 KGHSH, CDR2 LQKENI. The CDR3 region has the DNA TGTGCCAGCTCACCACCGGGTGAAAAACTGTTTTTT. Protein product: CASSPPGEKLFF.

The chain is built from TRBV10-1 and TRBJ2-3; no reliable D call. Germline V lookup: CDR1 WNHNN, CDR2 SYGVQD (reference sequence). The CDR3 runs 13 residues. V was clipped by 3 bases and J by 9 bases, with 13 bases between them. The CDR3 reads CASSDPSNATQYF. The CDR3 coding sequence is TGCGCCAGCAGTGACCCCAGCAATGCAACGCAGTATTTT.

The genes are TRBV5-1 and TRBJ2-1; TRBD1 matches 8 bases. V shed 4 bases, J shed 9 bases, and the junction held 3 bases outside the gene matches. Germline V gene sequence: CDR1 SGHRS, CDR2 YFSETQ. This CDR3 contains 12 residues. DNA of the CDR3: TGCGCCAGCAGCCGTGACAGGGGTGAGCAGTTCTTC. This gives the protein CASSRDRGEQFF. Full variable domain (outside the CDR3, taken from reference TRBV5-1 and TRBJ2-1): KAGVTQTPRYLIKTRGQQVTLSCSPISGHRSVSWYQQTPGQGLQFLFEYFSETQRNKGNFPGRFSGRQFSNSRSEMNVSTLELGDSALYLCASSRDRGEQFFGPGTRLTVL.

The chain couples TRBV7-9 to TRBJ2-1; 10 bases match TRBD1. Germline CDR1 reads SEHNR; CDR2 reads FQNEAQ (reference sequence). This CDR3 has 15 residues. J gave up 6 bases and V 4 bases, and 6 bases lay outside the gene matches. The CDR3 bases are TGTGCCAGCAGCTCCGGGACAGGGGAGCGCAATGAGCAGTTCTTC. Residues: CASSSGTGERNEQFF.

V gene TRBV5-1 combines with J gene TRBJ2-5; weak D call: TRBD2 (6 bases). The V gene's germline CDR1 is SGHRS and CDR2 YFSETQ. This CDR3 comprises 14 residues. Trimming pared 7 bases from V and 4 bases from J, leaving 17 bases between. CDR3 region: CASGNGGVAETQYF. CDR3 nucleotides: TGCGCCAGCGGGAACGGGGGTGTGGCAGAGACCCAGTACTTC.

The chain is built from TRBV30 and TRBJ2-3; 14 bases agree with TRBD2. CDR3 length: 16 amino acids. Germline loops: CDR1 GTSNPN, CDR2 SVGIG (reference sequence). J gave up 1 base and V 1 base, and 1 base lay outside the gene matches. The CDR3 nucleotides read TGTGCCTGGAGTGCGGGACTAGCGGGGGGCACAGATACGCAGTATTTT. As protein: CAWSAGLAGGTDTQYF.

This rearrangement joins TRBV10-1 to TRBJ1-2; possibly TRBD1 for D (5 bases). Trimming stripped 3 bases from V and 6 bases from J, with 14 bases between. CDR1 and CDR2 (germline): WNHNN, SYGVQD (reference sequence). The CDR3 length is 14 residues. CDR3 bases: TGCGCCAGCAGTGATTCGGCGTCAGGGAATGGCTACACCTTC. As protein: CASSDSASGNGYTF.

The rearrangement links TRBV7-9 to TRBJ2-5, with D unclear. CDR3 length: 13 residues. The V gene lost 6 bases and the J gene lost 1 base, with 9 bases spanning the gap. The germline V gene encodes CDR1 SEHNR and CDR2 FQNEAQ (reference sequence). The CDR3 bases are TGTGCCAGCAGTCTCCCCCCCCAAGAGACCCAGTACTTC. Translated: CASSLPPQETQYF.

This clone was observed a few times. The chain carries TRBV11-2 and TRBJ2-7; the D call may be TRBD1 or TRBD2 (5 bases each). Trimming removed 3 bases at V and 4 bases at J, with 13 bases between. The germline gives CDR1 SGHAT, CDR2 FQNNGV. The CDR3 is 14 residues long. The CDR3 is CASSLTGTTYEQYF. The CDR3 DNA is TGTGCCAGCAGCTTGACCGGGACCACGTACGAGCAGTACTTC.

CDR3 in DNA: TGTGCCAGCAGCGCGACAGGGCAAGGGAGCAATCAGCCCCAGCATTTT. Its protein product is CASSATGQGSNQPQHF. The J gene is TRBJ1-5, the V gene TRBV7-9; 7 positions agree with TRBD1. Germline V CDR1 and CDR2: SEHNR, FQNEAQ (reference sequence). CDR3 length equals 16 residues. The V segment lost 5 bases and the J segment 1 base; nucleotides outside the gene matches: 8.

This chain uses TRBV7-2 with TRBJ1-5, with a tentative D call TRBD1 (6 bases). The CDR3 is made up of 15 amino acids. Germline V gene lookup returns CDR1 SGHTA and CDR2 FQGNSA. Trimming stripped 8 bases from V and 3 bases from J, with 17 bases between. CDR3 coding DNA: TGTGCCAGCCGATTGGTGGGGGCGAACAATCAGCCCCAGCATTTT. Amino acid sequence: CASRLVGANNQPQHF.

The J gene is TRBJ2-7, the V gene TRBV3-1 (or the pseudogene TRBV3-2); 10 bases match TRBD1. The CDR3 contains 13 residues. Germline V gene sequence: CDR1 LGHDT, CDR2 YNNKEL (reference sequence). Trimming cost V 6 bases and J 6 bases; bases outside gene matches: 5. CDR3: CASSGTGVSEQYF. The CDR3 nucleotides are TGTGCCAGCAGTGGGACAGGGGTTTCCGAGCAGTACTTC.

V gene TRBV2 combines with J gene TRBJ1-1; 7 positions agree with TRBD1. CDR1 is SNHLY and CDR2 is FYNNEI in the germline V gene. The V gene end was trimmed by 8 bases and the J gene end by 1 base; junction bases not matched to a gene: 4. CDR3 length: 13 residues. The CDR3 sequence is CASGGDRNTEAFF. The CDR3 DNA is TGTGCCAGCGGTGGGGACAGGAACACTGAAGCTTTCTTT.

This chain links TRBV16 with TRBJ1-6; D ambiguous. The CDR3 totals 15 residues. Looked up from germline, CDR1 is KGHSY and CDR2 is FQNENV. V was clipped by 4 bases and J by 9 bases, with 16 bases between them. The DNA of the CDR3 is TGTGCCAGCAGCCCCCCCGAGCAGGTCGGTTCACCCCTCCACTTT. Residues: CASSPPEQVGSPLHF. Full variable domain (missing parts from reference TRBV16 and TRBJ1-6): GEEVAQTPKHLVRGEGQKAKLYCAPIKGHSYVFWYQQVLKNEFKFLISFQNENVFDETGMPKERFSAKCLPNSPCSLEIQATKLEDSAVYFCASSPPEQVGSPLHFGNGTRLTVT.

V gene TRBV7-2 combines with J gene TRBJ1-1; D perhaps matches TRBD1 (5 bases). With 3 bases removed from V and 0 bases from J, the gap between germline ends came to 11 bases. The CDR3 extends over 15 amino acids. CDR1 SGHTA and CDR2 FQGNSA come from the germline V gene. CDR3 sequence (DNA): TGTGCCAGCAGCTTTCGGGGGACTATGAACACTGAAGCTTTCTTT. It specifies CASSFRGTMNTEAFF. The full variable domain, completed using reference TRBV7-2 and TRBJ1-1, is GAGVSQSPSNKVTEKGKDVELRCDPISGHTALYWYRQSLGQGLEFLIYFQGNSAPDKSGLPSDRFSAERTGGSVSTLTIQRTQQEDSAVYLCASSFRGTMNTEAFFGQGTRLTVV.

The genes are TRBV19 and TRBJ1-1, with D unresolved. The CDR3 totals 13 residues. Per germline, CDR1 LNHDA and CDR2 SQIVND (reference sequence). The V and J ends lost 5 bases and 5 bases respectively, with 12 bases between them. The CDR3 region is CASSPWTETEAFF. DNA of the CDR3: TGTGCCAGTAGTCCCTGGACGGAGACTGAAGCTTTCTTT.

The V and J genes are TRBV5-4 and TRBJ2-1; TRBD2 aligns across 14 bases. The CDR3 runs to 14 residues. Germline CDR1 reads SGHNT; CDR2 reads YYREEE (reference sequence). V was clipped by 2 bases and J by 10 bases; unmatched bases: 2. CDR3 sequence reads: CASSLGTSGSEQFF. CDR3 in DNA: TGTGCCAGCAGCTTAGGGACTAGCGGGAGCGAGCAGTTCTTC.